The 5 T cell receptor beta chains listed next were all sequenced from one sample in a study of beta chain features in type 1 diabetes. Overall study results and limits: All four CD4+ subsets from Type 1 diabetes patients carried moderately but significantly shorter TCRB CDR3s.

These receptors' targets are unknown. All of the isolated RNA was reverse transcribed, so expressed TCRB transcripts were sequenced. Clones were sequenced by immunoSEQ multiplex PCR, and TCRdb holds only the in-frame ones, with some missing. The repertoire consists of approximately 600,000 clones, with about an eighth occurring once and the leading ten covering 0.095% to 0.15%. Sample: naive CD4+ T cells from blood. The source of these receptors is a man aged 25-45 years with type 1 diabetes.

This clone was detected only a few times. This rearrangement joins TRBV18 to TRBJ2-5; no clear D. This CDR3 is 15 amino acids long. Germline V lookup: CDR1 KGHSH, CDR2 LQKENI. Trimming pared 3 bases from V and 5 bases from J, leaving 16 bases between. Here the CDR3 reads CASSPVTGMGETQYF. CDR3 nucleotides: TGTGCCAGCTCACCGGTGACCGGCATGGGGGAGACCCAGTACTTC.

In this sample, this clone turned up a few times. J is TRBJ1-4 and V is TRBV15; D is unclear. The CDR3 sequence is 13 residues long. V gave up 5 bases and J gave up 6 bases, with 10 bases separating them. In germline, CDR1 is LNHNV, CDR2 YYDKDF (reference sequence). This chain's CDR3 is CATSRGRDEKLFF. The CDR3 DNA follows: TGTGCCACCAGCCGAGGGCGGGATGAAAAACTGTTTTTT.

This clone was seen a few times. The V and J genes are TRBV11-2 and TRBJ2-7, with 8 bases identical to TRBD1. Trimming took 4 bases from V and 0 from J; bases not matched to a gene: 5. Germline CDR1 reads SGHAT; CDR2 reads FQNNGV. The CDR3 sequence is 15 residues long. CDR3 loop: CASSWVRGLSYEQYF. In DNA form, the CDR3 reads TGTGCCAGCAGCTGGGTCAGGGGGCTCTCCTACGAGCAGTACTTC.

This clone has a handful of counts. The chain is built from TRBV5-1 and TRBJ1-3, with D perhaps matching TRBD1 (6 bases). CDR1 and CDR2 (germline): SGHRS, YFSETQ. V was shortened by 4 bases and J by 0 bases, with 14 bases between the two germline ends. The CDR3 consists of 16 residues. The CDR3 protein is CASSLSGTLSGNTIYF. The CDR3 DNA follows: TGCGCCAGCAGCCTATCCGGGACACTCTCTGGAAACACCATATATTTT. Together with reference TRBV5-1 and TRBJ1-3, the CDR3 gives the full variable domain: KAGVTQTPRYLIKTRGQQVTLSCSPISGHRSVSWYQQTPGQGLQFLFEYFSETQRNKGNFPGRFSGRQFSNSRSEMNVSTLELGDSALYLCASSLSGTLSGNTIYFGEGSWLTVV.

As regards this clone: The same CDR3 can be traced to other DNA sequences in this sample. This chain joins TRBV7-2 and TRBJ1-5; 8 bases are a match to TRBD1. Trimming cost V 4 bases and J 7 bases; bases outside gene matches: 9. The CDR3 loop spans 15 amino acids. Germline loops: CDR1 SGHTA, CDR2 FQGNSA. The CDR3 sequence: CASSSTGQGWQPQHF. DNA for the CDR3: TGTGCCAGCAGCTCTACCGGACAGGGTTGGCAGCCCCAGCATTTT.